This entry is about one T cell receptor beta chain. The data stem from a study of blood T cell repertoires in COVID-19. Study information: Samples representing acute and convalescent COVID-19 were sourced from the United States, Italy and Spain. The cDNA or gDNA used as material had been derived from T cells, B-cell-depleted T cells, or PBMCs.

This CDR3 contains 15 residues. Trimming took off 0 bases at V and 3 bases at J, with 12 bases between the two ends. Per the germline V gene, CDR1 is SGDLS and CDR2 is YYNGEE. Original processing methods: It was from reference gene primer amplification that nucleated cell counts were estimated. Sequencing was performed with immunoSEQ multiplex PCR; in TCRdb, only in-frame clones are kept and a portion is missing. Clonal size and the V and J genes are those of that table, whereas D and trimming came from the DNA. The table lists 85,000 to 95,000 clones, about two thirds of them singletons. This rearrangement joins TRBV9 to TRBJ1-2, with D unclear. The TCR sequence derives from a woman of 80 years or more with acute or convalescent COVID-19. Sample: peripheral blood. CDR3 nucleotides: TGTGCCAGCAGCGTAGACGCCGGAGGCTACTATGGCTACACCTTC. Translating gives CASSVDAGGYYGYTF. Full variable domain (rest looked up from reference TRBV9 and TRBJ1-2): DSGVTQTPKHLITATGQRVTLRCSPRSGDLSVYWYQQSLDQGLQFLIQYYNGEERAKGNILERFSAQQFPDLHSELNLSSLELGDSALYFCASSVDAGGYYGYTFGSGTRLTVV.